These T cell receptor beta chains were read from a single sample in a study of T-cell memory formation after mild COVID-19. TCRdb used MiXCR to reprocess the 5' RACE reads, holding one entry per CDR3 protein. The table shows hundreds of thousands of distinct CDR3 sequences, with less than 20% occurring only once. Specimen: PBMCs or a T cell subset sorted from them (not recorded which). Source of these receptors: a young man who had mild COVID-19 (a few samples of this study predate the infection). Cell type and time point are not known. The CDR3 runs from the conserved cysteine through the conserved F or W. A D gene is named only where the DNA matches it firmly. Clone size is stated in some rows and not others, as once, few, many or a class when expanded.

abundance	v_gene	j_gene	d_gene	CDR3nt	CDR3aa
few	TRBV5-1	TRBJ2-2	.	TGCGCCAGCAGCGTAGGGATGAGGGACACCGGGGAGCTGTTTTTT	CASSVGMRDTGELFF
many	TRBV5-1	TRBJ2-2	.	TGCGCCAGCAGCTCTGACGGGAACACCGGGGAGCTGTTTTTT	CASSSDGNTGELFF
.	TRBV4-2	TRBJ2-3	TRBD2	TGTGCCAGCAGCCAAGATCGTGGGAGGGTCCGCACAGATACGCAGTATTTT	CASSQDRGRVRTDTQYF
many	TRBV20-1	TRBJ1-2	.	TGCAGTGCTAGAGAGGGACGGATCGATGGCTACACCTTC	CSAREGRIDGYTF
few	TRBV11-2	TRBJ2-1	TRBD2	TGTGCCAGCAGCTTAGAGCCTAGCGGGTACCGACGACTCTTC	CASSLEPSGYRRLF
many	TRBV5-6	TRBJ2-5	.	TGTGCCAGCAGCCGGACAGGGAGGGGAGAGACCCAGTACTTC	CASSRTGRGETQYF
.	TRBV12-3/TRBV12-4	TRBJ1-2	.	TGTGCCAGCAGTTCAGGGGTTCGGGGCTACACCTTC	CASSSGVRGYTF
.	TRBV12-3/TRBV12-4	TRBJ1-5	TRBD1	TGTGCCAGCACCCCAGGGCAGGGGGAATATCAGCCCCAGCATTTT	CASTPGQGEYQPQHF
.	TRBV2	TRBJ1-6	TRBD1	TGTGCCAGCATGGGACAGGGTGGTTCACCCCTCCACTTT	CASMGQGGSPLHF
.	TRBV5-1	TRBJ2-3	TRBD2	TGCGCCAGCAGCCCAGTGGGGCGGGGGGGCACAGATACGCAGTATTTT	CASSPVGRGGTDTQYF
few	TRBV20-1	TRBJ2-1	.	TGCAGTTTTGTGTACAATGAGCAGTTCTTC	CSFVYNEQFF
few	TRBV20-1	TRBJ2-5	.	TGCAGTGCCGAGTGGGGGGAGACCCAGTACTTC	CSAEWGETQYF
.	TRBV20-1	TRBJ2-2	.	TGCAGTGCTAGAGTGGCAGGGGCGATCACCGGGGAGCTGTTTTTT	CSARVAGAITGELFF
.	TRBV15	TRBJ2-5	.	TGTGCCACCAGCAGAGATACTGCGGCGGAGACCCAGTACTTC	CATSRDTAAETQYF
few	TRBV14	TRBJ2-7	.	TGTGCCAGCAGCCAAGATTGGGGAGAGCAGTACTTC	CASSQDWGEQYF
many	TRBV24-1	TRBJ2-3	TRBD2	TGTGCCACCAGTGCAGGACTAGCGGGGGGCTCCTACACAGATACGCAGTATTTT	CATSAGLAGGSYTDTQYF
few	TRBV20-1	TRBJ2-7	TRBD1	TGCAGTGCTAGAGATGCCGCCCTCGGGACAGGGGACGAGCAGTACTTC	CSARDAALGTGDEQYF
few	TRBV5-1	TRBJ2-1	TRBD2	TGCGCCAGCAGGAACCACGCCGCGGGGGATTACAATGAGCAGTTCTTC	CASRNHAAGDYNEQFF